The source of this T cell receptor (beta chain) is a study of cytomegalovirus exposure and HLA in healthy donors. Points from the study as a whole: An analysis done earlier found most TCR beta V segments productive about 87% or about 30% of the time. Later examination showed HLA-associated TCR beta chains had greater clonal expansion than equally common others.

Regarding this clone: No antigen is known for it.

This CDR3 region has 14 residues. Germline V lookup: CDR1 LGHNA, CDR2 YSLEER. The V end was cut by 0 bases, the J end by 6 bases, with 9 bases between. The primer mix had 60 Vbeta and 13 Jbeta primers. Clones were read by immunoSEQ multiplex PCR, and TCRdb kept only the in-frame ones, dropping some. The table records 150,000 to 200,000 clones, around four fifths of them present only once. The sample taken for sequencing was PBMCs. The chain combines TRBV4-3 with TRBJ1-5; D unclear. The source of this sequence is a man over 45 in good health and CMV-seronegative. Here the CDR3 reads CASSQDYSGQPQHF. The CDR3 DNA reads TGCGCCAGCAGCCAAGATTATTCGGGTCAGCCCCAGCATTTT.